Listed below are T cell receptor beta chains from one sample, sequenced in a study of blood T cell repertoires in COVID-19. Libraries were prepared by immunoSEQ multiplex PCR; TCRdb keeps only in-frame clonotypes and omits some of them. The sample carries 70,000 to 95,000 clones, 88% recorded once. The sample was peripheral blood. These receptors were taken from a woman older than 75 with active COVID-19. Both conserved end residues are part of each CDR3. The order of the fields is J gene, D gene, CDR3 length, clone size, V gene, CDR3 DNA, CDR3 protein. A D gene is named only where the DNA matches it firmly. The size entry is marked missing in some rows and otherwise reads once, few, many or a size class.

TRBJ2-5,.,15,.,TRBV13,TGTGCCAGCAGCTTAGCCGGCGGAAAGCAAGAGACCCAGTACTTC,CASSLAGGKQETQYF
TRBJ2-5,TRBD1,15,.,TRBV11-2,TGTGCCAGCAGCTTAGGGACAGGGGGCCAAGAGACCCAGTACTTC,CASSLGTGGQETQYF
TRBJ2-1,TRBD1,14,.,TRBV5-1,TGCGCCAGCAGCCCGGGACAGGAGGTCAATGAGCAGTTCTTC,CASSPGQEVNEQFF
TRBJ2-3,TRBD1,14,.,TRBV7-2,TGTGCCAGCAGCCCGGACAGGATCGGGGATACGCAGTATTTT,CASSPDRIGDTQYF
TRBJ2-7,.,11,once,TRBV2,TGTGCCAGCAGTGTAGAATACGAGCAGTACTTC,CASSVEYEQYF
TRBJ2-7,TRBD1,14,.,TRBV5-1,TGCGCCAGCAGCTTGAGTGACAGGGGCAACGAGCAGTACTTC,CASSLSDRGNEQYF
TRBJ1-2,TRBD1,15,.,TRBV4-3,TGCGCCAGCAGCCAAGACGACAGGGGTGGATATGGCTACACCTTC,CASSQDDRGGYGYTF
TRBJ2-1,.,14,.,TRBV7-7,TGTGCCAGCAGCTCGCTGGGACTGTACAATGAGCAGTTCTTC,CASSSLGLYNEQFF
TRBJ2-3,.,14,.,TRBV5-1,TGCGCCAGCAGCTTGGATCCGGGGGCAGATACGCAGTATTTT,CASSLDPGADTQYF
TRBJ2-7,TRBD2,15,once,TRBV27,TGTGCCAGCAAACCCCTAGCGGGAGGGCGGTACGAGCAGTACTTC,CASKPLAGGRYEQYF
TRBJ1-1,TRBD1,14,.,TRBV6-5,TGTGCCAGCAGTCTAAACAGGGGGAACACTGAAGCTTTCTTT,CASSLNRGNTEAFF
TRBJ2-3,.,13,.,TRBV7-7,TGTGCTAGCAGCCTTCAGAGCACAGATACGCAGTATTTT,CASSLQSTDTQYF
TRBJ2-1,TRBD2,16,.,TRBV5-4,TGTGCCAGCAGCTTGGAGTCTAGCGGGAGTTACAATGAGCAGTTCTTC,CASSLESSGSYNEQFF
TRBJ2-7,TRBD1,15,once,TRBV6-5,TGTGCCAGCAGCGGGTTACGGGACAGGGGCTACGAGCAGTACTTC,CASSGLRDRGYEQYF
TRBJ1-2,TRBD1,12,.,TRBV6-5,TGTGCCAGCAGTTCGACAGGGCAGGGCTACACCTTC,CASSSTGQGYTF
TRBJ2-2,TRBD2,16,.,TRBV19,TGTGCCAGTAGTACCCCCAACGGGAGGTACACCGGGGAGCTGTTTTTT,CASSTPNGRYTGELFF
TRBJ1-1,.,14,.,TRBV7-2,TGTGCTACGTCAAATCAGGGTTTCGACACTGAAGCTTTCTTT,CATSNQGFDTEAFF
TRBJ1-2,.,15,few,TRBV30,TGTGCCTGGAGTCCCCCCGAGACCCCCAGCAGGGGCTACACCTTC,CAWSPPETPSRGYTF
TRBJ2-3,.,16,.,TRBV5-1,TGCGCCAGCAGCCCACGACTATCTTCTAGCACAGATACGCAGTATTTT,CASSPRLSSSTDTQYF
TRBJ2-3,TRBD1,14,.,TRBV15,TGTGCCACCAGGGACAGGGGGTTCACAGATACGCAGTATTTT,CATRDRGFTDTQYF
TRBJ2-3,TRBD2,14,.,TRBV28,TGTGCCAGCAGGCCTAGCGGGATAACAGATACGCAGTATTTT,CASRPSGITDTQYF
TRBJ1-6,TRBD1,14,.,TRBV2,TGTGCCAGCGGCCCCGGGACAGTGAGTTCACCCCTCCACTTT,CASGPGTVSSPLHF
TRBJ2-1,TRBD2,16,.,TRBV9,TGTGCCAGCAGCGTCGGGACTAGCGGGAGGTTGTATGAGCAGTTCTTC,CASSVGTSGRLYEQFF
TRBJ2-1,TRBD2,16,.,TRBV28,TGTGCCAGCAGTTTATATCCTAGCGGGGGTCGGAATGAGCAGTTCTTC,CASSLYPSGGRNEQFF
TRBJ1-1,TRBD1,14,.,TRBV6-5,TGTGCCAGCAGGCAGGACAGGGGGGTATCTGAAGCTTTCTTT,CASRQDRGVSEAFF
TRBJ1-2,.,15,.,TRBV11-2,TGTGCCAGCAGCTTAGGTCGGCGGGGCGGCTATGGCTACACCTTC,CASSLGRRGGYGYTF
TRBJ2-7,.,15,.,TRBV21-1,TGTGCCAGCTCTCTAAGGTTAGACAGTTCCTACGAGCAGTACTTC,CASSLRLDSSYEQYF
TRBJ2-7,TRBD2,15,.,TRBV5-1,TGCGCCAGCCGGACGCTGACTAGCTCACCGGTCGAGCAGTACTTC,CASRTLTSSPVEQYF
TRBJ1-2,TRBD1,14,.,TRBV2,TGTGCCAGCGAGATAGACAGGGGGGACTATGGCTACACCTTC,CASEIDRGDYGYTF
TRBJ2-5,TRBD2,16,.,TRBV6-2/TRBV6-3,TGTGCCAGCAGTTCCCCCACTAGCGGGAGACGAGAGACCCAGTACTTC,CASSSPTSGRRETQYF
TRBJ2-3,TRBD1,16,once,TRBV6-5,TGTGCCAGCAGTTACTCGCCGACAGGGGGGACAGATACGCAGTATTTT,CASSYSPTGGTDTQYF
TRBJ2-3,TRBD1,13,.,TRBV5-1,TGCGCCAGCCACTGGACAGGGGATGATACGCAGTATTTT,CASHWTGDDTQYF
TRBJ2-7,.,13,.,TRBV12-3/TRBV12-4,TGTGCCAGCAGTTTAGCGAGTTCCTACGAGCAGTACTTC,CASSLASSYEQYF
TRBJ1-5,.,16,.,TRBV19,TGTGCCAGTAGTATATACTTCTTAAATAGCAATCAGCCCCAGCATTTT,CASSIYFLNSNQPQHF
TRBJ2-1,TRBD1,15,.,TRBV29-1,TGCAGCGTCAAAACCGGGACAGGGGTAAGGAATGAGCAGTTCTTC,CSVKTGTGVRNEQFF
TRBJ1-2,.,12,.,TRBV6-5,TGTGCCAGCGTGACAGGCTTGAATGGCTACACCTTC,CASVTGLNGYTF
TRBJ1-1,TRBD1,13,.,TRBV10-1,TGCGCCAGCAGGGGACAGGGGAACACTGAAGCTTTCTTT,CASRGQGNTEAFF